These 22 T cell receptor beta chains were sequenced from one sample in a study of T cell responses to AZD1222 COVID-19 vaccine. The method was immunoSEQ multiplex PCR; TCRdb's version includes in-frame clones alone and lacks a portion of them. In the table there are about 120,000 clones, about 93% of which are singletons. The input for sequencing was peripheral blood, taken 28 days after the second AZD1222 dose. Receptor source: an adult who received the AZD1222 COVID-19 vaccine.

Regarding this clone: The junction departs from germline at one end; a sequencing error may be responsible. The chain employs TRBV7-2 and TRBJ2-3; 7 bases align to TRBD1. Germline lookup yields CDR1 SGHTA and CDR2 FQGNSA. The CDR3 sequence is 15 residues long. CDR3 amino acids: CASSLSGGTTDTQYF. The DNA of the CDR3 is TGTGCCAGCAGCTTATCAGGGGGAACTACAGATACACAGTATTTT.

The rearrangement joins TRBV4-2 to TRBJ1-3, with 7 bases that match TRBD1. CDR3 length equals 17 residues. Trimming cost V 1 base and J 0 bases; bases outside gene matches: 6. Germline V CDR1 and CDR2: LGHNA, YNFKEQ. This CDR3 is CASSQVGQVSSGNTIYF. The CDR3 bases are TGTGCCAGCAGCCAAGTCGGACAGGTGTCCTCTGGAAACACCATATATTTT.

J is TRBJ2-7 and V is TRBV6-2 or TRBV6-3, with D perhaps TRBD2 (5 bases). This CDR3 is 15 amino acids long. V shed 6 bases and J shed 4 bases, with 19 bases lying between them. The germline V gene encodes CDR1 MNHEY and CDR2 SVGEGT. CDR3 coding DNA: TGTGCCAGCAGCAGACTAATTGATTTGCTATACGAGCAGTACTTC. This codes for CASSRLIDLLYEQYF.

The J gene is TRBJ2-3, the V gene TRBV12-2; no DNA check was done on the table's D call, TRBD2. TRBV12-2 is noted as a pseudogene. The CDR3 loop spans 14 amino acids. The CDR3 bases are TGTGCACCGATAGCGGGGGGAAGCACAGATACGCAGTATTTT. Translating gives CAPIAGGSTDTQYF.

V is TRBV20-1 and J is TRBJ1-2, with D unclear. V lost 3 bases and J lost 6, with 5 bases in between. Germline CDR1 is DFQATT and CDR2 is SNEGSKA (reference sequence). The CDR3 consists of 10 residues. The CDR3 reads CSASTDGYTF. CDR3 nucleotides: TGCAGTGCTAGTACGGATGGCTACACCTTC.

This chain connects TRBV7-8 to TRBJ1-1, with 8 bases aligning to TRBD1. This CDR3 region has 16 residues. Per the germline V gene, CDR1 is SGHVS and CDR2 is FQNEAQ. V shed 7 bases, J shed 6 bases, and the junction held 16 bases outside the gene matches. In DNA, the CDR3 is TGTGCCAGCACCCCGGGACAGGACTTCCTAGGGGCTGAAGCTTTCTTT. It translates to CASTPGQDFLGAEAFF.

V gene TRBV9 combines with J gene TRBJ2-2, with TRBD2 identical over 10 bases. Trimming cost V 4 bases and J 7 bases; bases outside gene matches: 10. The germline V gene has CDR1 SGDLS and CDR2 YYNGEE. CDR3 length: 16 residues. The CDR3 DNA is TGTGCCAGCAGCCCAGAGCGGGGGGGCCAGGACGGGGAGCTGTTTTTT. Its protein product is CASSPERGGQDGELFF.

The V call is TRBV14, the J call TRBJ1-2; a weak D match, TRBD1 (5 bases). The ends were cut back, 0 bases at V and 7 bases at J, with 9 bases in the middle. The CDR3 runs to 13 residues. CDR1 and CDR2 from the germline V gene are SGHDN and FVKESK. The CDR3 protein is CASSQDSRVGYTF. The CDR3 region has the DNA TGTGCCAGCAGCCAAGATAGCAGGGTTGGCTACACCTTC. Drawing the rest from reference TRBV14 and TRBJ1-2, the complete variable domain is EAGVTQFPSHSVIEKGQTVTLRCDPISGHDNLYWYRRVMGKEIKFLLHFVKESKQDESGMPNNRFLAERTGGTYSTLKVQPAELEDSGVYFCASSQDSRVGYTFGSGTRLTVV.

The chain is built from TRBV7-9 and TRBJ1-5; D may be TRBD1 (6 bases). This CDR3 region has 14 residues. Looked up from germline, CDR1 is SEHNR and CDR2 is FQNEAQ (reference sequence). Between the trimmed V and J ends, which lost 2 bases and 6 bases, there was a span of 11 bases. The CDR3 DNA reads as TGTGCCAGCAGCTTACGGGGGCCACCTCAGCCCCAGCATTTT. It yields the protein CASSLRGPPQPQHF.

This clone occurred once. The chain has TRBV7-3 and TRBJ1-1, with D possibly TRBD1 on 5 matching bases. The V gene lost 4 bases and the J gene lost 2 bases, with 11 bases spanning the gap. Germline V gives CDR1 SGHTA, CDR2 FQGTGA. This CDR3 has 14 residues. CDR3 loop: CASSWSGGNTEAFF. CDR3 DNA: TGTGCCAGCAGCTGGTCGGGGGGTAACACTGAAGCTTTCTTT.

The CDR3 DNA sequence: TGTGCCAGCAGCTTTAGCGAGACCCAGTACTTC. Translated: CASSFSETQYF. The J gene is TRBJ2-5, the V gene TRBV11-1; no definite D call. V lost 3 bases and J lost 5, with 4 bases in between. The CDR3 is 11 amino acids. CDR1 is SGHAT, CDR2 FQDESV, per germline (reference sequence).

V gene TRBV10-3 combines with J gene TRBJ1-2; D unresolved. The CDR3 consists of 14 residues. Germline values: CDR1 ENHRY, CDR2 SYGVKD. The ends were cut back, 4 bases at V and 4 bases at J, with 13 bases in the middle. The CDR3, as DNA: TGTGCCATCAGTGCAGCTCGGCCCTCCTATGGCTACACCTTC. It encodes CAISAARPSYGYTF.

This clone was detected only a few times. The genes are TRBV7-9 and TRBJ2-7; D may correspond to TRBD1 or TRBD2 (5 bases each). The CDR3 covers 14 residues. Germline-derived CDR1 and CDR2 are SEHNR and FQNEAQ (reference sequence). Trimming removed 4 bases from V and 6 bases from J, with 16 bases in between. The CDR3 loop reads CASSSGVYQGEQYF. CDR3 in DNA: TGTGCCAGCAGCTCCGGGGTATATCAGGGCGAGCAGTACTTC.

This chain links TRBV13 with TRBJ1-1; D is possibly TRBD1 (6 bases). Per the germline V gene, CDR1 is PRHDT and CDR2 is FYEKMQ (reference sequence). Trimming took off 1 base at V and 1 base at J, with 16 bases between the two ends. The CDR3 totals 17 residues. As DNA, the CDR3 is TGTGCCAGCAGCTTAGCGATAGGGGGTCTCCAGAACACTGAAGCTTTCTTT. Amino acids: CASSLAIGGLQNTEAFF.

This clone was seen a single time. The V and J genes are TRBV3-1 (or the pseudogene TRBV3-2) and TRBJ2-1; D possibly corresponds to TRBD2 (6 bases). This CDR3 spans 14 amino acids. The germline gives CDR1 LGHDT, CDR2 YNNKEL (reference sequence). The V gene lost 3 bases and the J gene lost 1 base, with 7 bases spanning the gap. This CDR3 is CASSHLASYNEQFF. DNA of the CDR3: TGTGCCAGCAGCCATCTAGCGTCCTACAATGAGCAGTTCTTC.

The chain employs TRBV11-2 and TRBJ1-5; the D gene is possibly TRBD1 (6 bases). Germline CDR1 is SGHAT and CDR2 is FQNNGV. Trimming removed 1 base from V and 6 bases from J, with 16 bases in between. This CDR3 contains 16 residues. CDR3 DNA sequence: TGTGCCAGCAGCTTAGGAGGGAGGGGACATACTCAGCCCCAGCATTTT. Encoded protein: CASSLGGRGHTQPQHF.

This clone has only one observation. V usage is TRBV4-1 and J usage is TRBJ1-2; 8 bases match TRBD1. Per the germline V gene, CDR1 is MGHRA and CDR2 is YSYEKL. This CDR3 contains 14 residues. Germline trimming cut 4 bases from V and 3 bases from J; bases unmatched to any gene: 4. This CDR3 reads CASSRGQGDYGYTF. CDR3 sequence (DNA): TGCGCCAGCAGCCGAGGACAGGGCGACTATGGCTACACCTTC.

The genes are TRBV3-1 (or the pseudogene TRBV3-2) and TRBJ2-1; TRBD2 matches at 8 bases. In germline, CDR1 is LGHDT, CDR2 YNNKEL (reference sequence). This CDR3 has 14 residues. The V segment lost 3 bases and the J segment 4 bases; nucleotides outside the gene matches: 2. In nucleotides, the CDR3 is TGTGCCAGCAGCCAGGCTAGCGGGTACAATGAGCAGTTCTTC. Translation: CASSQASGYNEQFF.

The CDR3 DNA follows: TGTGCCAGCAGCTTAGTCCCAGGACGATACCCCCCCCGAGATGGCTACACCTTC. Translating it yields CASSLVPGRYPPRDGYTF. The V call is TRBV11-3, the J call TRBJ1-2; the D is unclear. CDR1 and CDR2 from the germline V gene are SGHNT and YENEEA. Trimming left V 1 base short and J 6 bases short, with 24 bases between. The CDR3 runs to 18 residues.

The chain links TRBV30 to TRBJ1-1; 10 bases are shared with TRBD1. The ends lost 2 bases at V and 4 bases at J; junction bases unmatched: 1. The CDR3 spans 13 residues. Germline V gives CDR1 GTSNPN, CDR2 SVGIG (reference sequence). The CDR3 DNA follows: TGTGCCTGGAGTAGGACAGGGGGCACTGAAGCTTTCTTT. Amino acids: CAWSRTGGTEAFF.

CDR3: CASSSEGFEAFF. CDR3 bases: TGTGCCAGCAGTTCAGAAGGGTTTGAAGCTTTCTTT. V and J are TRBV12-3 or TRBV12-4 and TRBJ1-1; D remains ambiguous. V was pared by 4 bases and J by 7 bases, with 10 bases between. This CDR3 spans 12 amino acids.

This clone was seen a single time. The chain has TRBV27 and TRBJ2-5; 12 bases align to TRBD2. CDR1 MNHEY and CDR2 SMNVEV come from the germline V gene (reference sequence). The CDR3 is 15 residues long. V lost 3 bases and J lost 13; bases outside the gene matches: 12. The DNA of the CDR3 is TGTGCCAGCAGTTTTAGGACTAGCGGGGCCCCACCGCTGTACTTC. Translation gives CASSFRTSGAPPLYF.